The next 3 T cell receptor beta chains were all read from a single sample in a study of OX40 agonist ivuxolimab in advanced cancers. Data came from immunoSEQ multiplex PCR; TCRdb stores just in-frame clones and leaves some out. Of about 27,000 clones in the sample, 82% were seen once. This material consisted of CD4+ or CD8+ T cells sorted from blood, taken in a trial of the OX40 agonist ivuxolimab. Receptors were obtained from an adult with an advanced solid tumor such as melanoma, head and neck, liver or kidney cancer.

The chain uses TRBV19 and TRBJ2-3; possibly TRBD1 for D (5 bases). V lost 3 bases and J lost 1, with 11 bases in between. This CDR3 contains 15 residues. CDR1 is LNHDA, CDR2 SQIVND, per germline (reference sequence). CDR3 sequence: CASSITGRGTDTQYF. The CDR3 bases are TGTGCCAGTAGTATTACTGGCAGGGGCACAGATACGCAGTATTTT. Combining the CDR3 with reference TRBV19 and TRBJ2-3 gives the whole variable domain DGGITQSPKYLFRKEGQNVTLSCEQNLNHDAMYWYRQDPGQGLRLIYYSQIVNDFQKGDIAEGYSVSREKKESFPLTVTSAQKNPTAFYLCASSITGRGTDTQYFGPGTRLTVL.

This clone was observed a single time. The chain links TRBV4-1 to TRBJ2-3, with TRBD2 as a possible D gene (7 bases). Looked up from germline, CDR1 is MGHRA and CDR2 is YSYEKL. CDR3 size: 13 residues. V was cut by 5 bases and J by 6 bases, with 12 bases left in between. The CDR3 nucleotides are TGCGCCAGCAGCTTAAGGGGGGGTGATACGCAGTATTTT. Encoded protein: CASSLRGGDTQYF.

J is TRBJ2-5 and V is TRBV7-8, with 9 bases identical to TRBD2. V shed 5 bases and J 5 bases; nucleotides not matched to a gene: 6. The CDR3 is 14 amino acids. Germline loops: CDR1 SGHVS, CDR2 FQNEAQ. The CDR3 region is CASSQTSGSETQYF. Here the CDR3 DNA reads TGTGCCAGCAGCCAGACTAGCGGTTCCGAGACCCAGTACTTC.